These 20 T cell receptor beta chains were sequenced from one sample in a study of shared clonotypes between healthy human individuals. As defined, naive CD8 cells were CD45RO-negative and positively selected for CCR7, with terminally differentiated effector memory CD45RA+ cells excluded. Data came from immunoSEQ multiplex PCR; TCRdb stores just in-frame clones and leaves some out. This sample yields about 2.2 million clones, of which roughly 93% are seen a single time; approximately 1.7% belongs to the top ten. Sequencing used naive CD8+ T cells from PBMCs. The receptors shown here come from a man aged 18 to 35 in good health. Some clones in this sample may be carry-over from other donors' samples.

The V and J genes are TRBV29-1 and TRBJ1-1; 10 bases agree with TRBD1. The CDR3 loop spans 16 amino acids. V shed 7 bases, J shed 4 bases, and the junction held 15 bases outside the gene matches. Germline lookup yields CDR1 SQVTM and CDR2 ANQGSEA. The CDR3 protein is CSAGTGTGVSVTEAFF. The CDR3 DNA reads TGCAGCGCCGGGACCGGGACAGGGGTTTCAGTCACTGAAGCTTTCTTT.

V usage is TRBV7-9 and J usage is TRBJ2-3, with TRBD1 identical over 7 bases. The V segment lost 4 bases and the J segment 6 bases; nucleotides outside the gene matches: 13. The germline CDR1 and CDR2 sequences are SEHNR and FQNEAQ (reference sequence). The CDR3 is 16 residues long. The CDR3 coding sequence is TGTGCCAGCAGCTCCATAGGGGGCGGACAAATTGATACGCAGTATTTT. Residues: CASSSIGGGQIDTQYF.

This chain uses TRBV6-5 with TRBJ2-7; D remains unclear. CDR3 length equals 15 residues. In germline, CDR1 is MNHEY, CDR2 SVGAGI. The ends were cut back, 2 bases at V and 2 bases at J, with 13 bases in the middle. CDR3 sequence reads: CASSYDLGHTYEQYF. The CDR3 DNA reads TGTGCCAGCAGTTACGACTTGGGCCATACCTACGAGCAGTACTTC.

Of note for this clone: Different DNA sequences within this sample yield the same CDR3. V gene TRBV15 combines with J gene TRBJ1-1; the D gene is possibly TRBD1 (5 bases). CDR1 is LNHNV, CDR2 YYDKDF, per germline (reference sequence). The CDR3 spans 15 residues. V gave up 0 bases and J gave up 4 bases, with 12 bases separating them. The CDR3 coding sequence is TGTGCCACCAGCAGAGATCGGGGGGTGGGCACTGAAGCTTTCTTT. This gives the protein CATSRDRGVGTEAFF.

The chain couples TRBV6-5 to TRBJ2-1; 8 bases align to TRBD2. The CDR3 runs 15 residues. The germline gives CDR1 MNHEY, CDR2 SVGAGI. V lost 6 bases, J lost 2 bases, and 6 bases stayed unmatched. The CDR3 coding sequence is TGTGCCAGCAGCTTTAGCGGGGCCACCTACAATGAGCAGTTCTTC. Translated: CASSFSGATYNEQFF.

V usage is TRBV19 and J usage is TRBJ2-1; possibly TRBD1 for D (6 bases). The CDR3 is 15 amino acids. CDR1 is LNHDA and CDR2 is SQIVND in the germline V gene (reference sequence). The V end lost 2 bases, the J end lost 5 bases, and 13 bases lay between the germline ends. As DNA, the CDR3 is TGTGCCAGTAGTATATCAGGGGACCACCACAATGAGCAGTTCTTC. The encoded protein is CASSISGDHHNEQFF.

The V and J genes are TRBV7-9 and TRBJ1-1, with D uncertain. The CDR3 has 13 amino acids. CDR1 is SEHNR and CDR2 is FQNEAQ in the germline V gene (reference sequence). V lost 3 bases and J 11 bases, leaving 16 bases between the germline ends. The CDR3 region has the DNA TGTGCCAGCAGCTTCGGGAATCCCCAAGAGGCTTTCTTT. This translates into CASSFGNPQEAFF.

V gene TRBV4-1 combines with J gene TRBJ2-6, with D possibly called TRBD1 or TRBD2 (5 bases each). Germline CDR1 and CDR2: MGHRA and YSYEKL. This CDR3 comprises 16 residues. The germline V and J ends were trimmed by 8 bases and 4 bases, with 18 bases remaining between them. For the CDR3, the DNA is TGCGCCAGCCGCCGGGACGCCCGGGGAGGGGCCAACGTCCTGACTTTC. Translated, it gives CASRRDARGGANVLTF.

Note on this clone: Other DNA sequences of this sample code for an identical CDR3. The rearrangement links TRBV13 to TRBJ1-1, with D unresolved. Trimming pared 4 bases from V and 1 base from J, leaving 7 bases between. CDR1 and CDR2 (germline): PRHDT, FYEKMQ (reference sequence). The CDR3 is made up of 13 amino acids. CDR3 coding DNA: TGTGCCAGCAGCTCCGGACCGAACACTGAAGCTTTCTTT. Its protein product is CASSSGPNTEAFF. Full variable domain (missing parts from reference TRBV13 and TRBJ1-1): AAGVIQSPRHLIKEKRETATLKCYPIPRHDTVYWYQQGPGQDPQFLISFYEKMQSDKGSIPDRFSAQQFSDYHSELNMSSLELGDSALYFCASSSGPNTEAFFGQGTRLTVV.

CDR3 nucleotides: TGCGCCAGCAGCCAAGGAGGGGGCGATCCCCATGGCTACACCTTC. It translates to CASSQGGGDPHGYTF. V gene TRBV4-3 combines with J gene TRBJ1-2; 7 bases match TRBD1. The germline V gene has CDR1 LGHNA and CDR2 YSLEER. There are 15 residues in the CDR3. V trimming: 1 base; J trimming: 6 bases; junction bases outside the gene matches: 8.

The chain couples TRBV7-9 to TRBJ1-1, with 10 positions matching TRBD1. The CDR3 runs 17 residues. Unmatched junction bases numbered 11, after V lost 4 bases and J lost 3 bases. CDR1 is SEHNR and CDR2 is FQNEAQ in the germline V gene (reference sequence). CDR3 sequence reads: CASSSDRGLGWDTEAFF. In DNA form, the CDR3 reads TGTGCCAGCAGCTCCGACAGGGGGCTGGGATGGGACACTGAAGCTTTCTTT.

The J gene is TRBJ1-2, the V gene TRBV7-9; 10 bases agree with TRBD1. The CDR3 has 15 amino acids. V dropped 1 base and J dropped 2; count of bases not matched to a gene: 1. From germline, CDR1 is SEHNR and CDR2 FQNEAQ (reference sequence). CDR3 protein: CASSLVDRGNYGYTF. The DNA for the CDR3 is TGTGCCAGCAGCTTAGTGGACAGGGGGAACTATGGCTACACCTTC.

The count of this clone is one. The rearrangement uses TRBV9 and TRBJ2-1; 9 nucleotides agree with TRBD2. This CDR3 is built from 16 residues. The V gene end was trimmed by 3 bases and the J gene end by 8 bases; junction bases not matched to a gene: 12. Germline assignment: CDR1 SGDLS and CDR2 YYNGEE. CDR3: CASSATGGRARDEQFF. The CDR3, as DNA: TGTGCCAGCAGCGCGACGGGCGGGAGGGCCAGGGATGAGCAGTTCTTC.

This chain uses TRBV6-7 with TRBJ1-1, with TRBD1 matching 11 bases. TRBV6-7 qualifies as an ORF whose function is uncertain. Trimming removed 5 bases from V and 4 bases from J; junction bases left unmatched: 9. CDR3 length: 16 residues. As DNA, the CDR3 is TGTGCCAGCAGTCAAGGACAGGGGGCGGGGAGCACTGAAGCTTTCTTT. Protein sequence: CASSQGQGAGSTEAFF.

J is TRBJ1-4 and V is TRBV6-6; no reliable D call. V dropped 9 bases and J dropped 10 bases, with 24 bases sitting between them. Germline loops: CDR1 MNHNY, CDR2 SVGAGI (reference sequence). This CDR3 has 15 amino acids. The CDR3 protein is CASTLYSATPSKLFF. The CDR3 coding sequence is TGTGCCAGTACCCTCTACAGTGCAACCCCGTCAAAACTGTTTTTT.

This rearrangement joins TRBV15 to TRBJ2-1; TRBD1 agrees at 10 bases. The CDR3 is 15 residues long. Germline V CDR1 and CDR2: LNHNV, YYDKDF (reference sequence). J gave up 7 bases and V 3 bases, and 6 bases lay outside the gene matches. This CDR3 is CATSRKTGGANEQFF. CDR3 nucleotides: TGTGCCACCAGCAGGAAGACAGGGGGCGCGAATGAGCAGTTCTTC.

The J gene is TRBJ1-2, the V gene TRBV27; 8 nucleotides line up with TRBD1. The V gene end was trimmed by 5 bases and the J gene end by 0 bases; junction bases not matched to a gene: 8. In germline, CDR1 is MNHEY, CDR2 SMNVEV (reference sequence). This CDR3 region has 16 residues. The CDR3 DNA reads TGTGCCAGCAGTAGAGACAGGGGAAGTTCTAACTATGGCTACACCTTC. Amino acid sequence: CASSRDRGSSNYGYTF.

The J gene is TRBJ2-1, the V gene TRBV7-9; 10 nucleotides align to TRBD2. This CDR3 has 15 residues. Germline V lookup: CDR1 SEHNR, CDR2 FQNEAQ (reference sequence). V shed 7 bases and J 8 bases; nucleotides not matched to a gene: 11. The DNA of the CDR3 is TGTGCCAGCATCGACACTAGCGGGGTTGTTGATGAGCAGTTCTTC. It codes for CASIDTSGVVDEQFF. Full variable domain (rest looked up from reference TRBV7-9 and TRBJ2-1): DTGVSQNPRHKITKRGQNVTFRCDPISEHNRLYWYRQTLGQGPEFLTYFQNEAQLEKSRLLSDRFSAERPKGSFSTLEIQRTEQGDSAMYLCASIDTSGVVDEQFFGPGTRLTVL.

CDR3 protein: CASSPRTSETTDTQYF. The CDR3 DNA reads TGTGCCAGCAGCCCGCGGACTAGCGAGACCACAGATACGCAGTATTTT. V and J are TRBV7-9 and TRBJ2-3, with 9 bases identical to TRBD2. This CDR3 has 16 amino acids. Trimming took 5 bases from V and 2 from J; bases not matched to a gene: 8. Germline CDR1 and CDR2: SEHNR and FQNEAQ (reference sequence).

The chain has TRBV5-1 and TRBJ2-6; D tentatively reads TRBD1 or TRBD2 (5 bases each). Germline V lookup: CDR1 SGHRS, CDR2 YFSETQ. Trimming took off 4 bases at V and 0 bases at J, with 11 bases between the two ends. This CDR3 has 16 residues. CDR3: CASSEGRFSGANVLTF. CDR3 nucleotides: TGCGCCAGCAGCGAGGGACGGTTCTCTGGGGCCAACGTCCTGACTTTC. Complete variable domain (other parts from reference TRBV5-1 and TRBJ2-6): KAGVTQTPRYLIKTRGQQVTLSCSPISGHRSVSWYQQTPGQGLQFLFEYFSETQRNKGNFPGRFSGRQFSNSRSEMNVSTLELGDSALYLCASSEGRFSGANVLTFGAGSRLTVL.